This T cell receptor (beta chain) was captured in a study of chemoradiotherapy in HPV16-positive cancers. Overall study: Candidate HPV-specific clones and shared TCR motifs came from two HPV16-positive patients.

The data were produced by immunoSEQ multiplex PCR, yet TCRdb's version contains in-frame clones alone and is incomplete. This repertoire shows approximately 50,000 clones, roughly nine tenths found once; its top ten account for roughly 3.4%. Repeated repertoire sampling spanned the course of chemoradiotherapy. Findings and caveats of the study: HPV-responsive T-cell expansion during chemoradiotherapy was linked to improved recurrence-free survival in HPV16-positive patients.

As for this clone: The antigen remains unidentified.

CDR3 length: 12 residues. Trimming shortened V by 2 bases and J by 5 bases, and 3 bases separated the two germline ends. Germline lookup yields CDR1 SGHVS and CDR2 FNYEAQ. This chain uses TRBV7-6 with TRBJ2-2, with unresolved D. The sequence came from a human donor with HPV-associated anogenital cancer. Specimen: blood, collected from a patient who underwent chemoradiotherapy. CDR3 amino acids: CASSLPTGELFF. The CDR3 bases are TGTGCCAGCAGCTTACCTACCGGGGAGCTGTTTTTT.